This T cell receptor beta chain was recorded in a study of T cell repertoires in cytomegalovirus infection. Points from the study as a whole: What dominated the ex vivo response were HLA-C-restricted CMV-specific TCR beta clonotypes.

Turning to this clonotype: Antigen: not known. Germline and junction disagree at one end, which may indicate a read error.

Each CDR3 protein gets one entry after TCRdb re-called the reads with MiXCR. The repertoire holds about 830,000 distinct CDR3 sequences, approximately 30% seen once, with over 10% in the top ten. Germline V CDR1 and CDR2: SGHVS, FNYEAQ. The CDR3 is 17 amino acids. The chain combines TRBV7-6 with TRBJ2-1; D may be TRBD2 (5 bases). Sequenced here: cultured CD8+ T cells from PBMCs, sampled from culture after CMV antigen stimulation. The receptor was isolated from a human donor in good health (CMV status not recorded). Some clones in this sample may be carry-over from other donors' samples. The CDR3 region is CASSLSGGGVPYNEQFF. The CDR3 DNA reads TGTGCTAGCAGCTTATCTGGCGGAGGTGTCCCCTACAATGAGCAGTTCTTC.